A single sample gave rise to the 30 T cell receptor beta chains below, sequenced in a study of blood T cell repertoires in COVID-19. Sequencing used immunoSEQ multiplex PCR; TCRdb keeps in-frame clones, though not all of them. This table holds 100,000 to 150,000 clones, roughly three quarters found once. The sample was peripheral blood. The receptors originated from a man aged 40-49 years with active or convalescent COVID-19.

This chain uses TRBV7-6 with TRBJ2-2; a weak D match, TRBD2 (5 bases). The V end lost 5 bases, the J end lost 7 bases, and 20 bases lay between the germline ends. CDR3 size: 16 residues. From germline, CDR1 is SGHVS and CDR2 FNYEAQ. CDR3 in amino acids: CASSPPREGEIGELFF. As DNA, the CDR3 is TGTGCCAGCAGCCCCCCCCGCGAGGGAGAAATCGGGGAGCTGTTTTTT. Complete variable domain (other parts from reference TRBV7-6 and TRBJ2-2): GAGVSQSPRYKVTKRGQDVALRCDPISGHVSLYWYRQALGQGPEFLTYFNYEAQQDKSGLPNDRFSAERPEGSISTLTIQRTEQRDSAMYRCASSPPREGEIGELFFGEGSRLTVL.

The chain couples TRBV6-5 to TRBJ1-2, with TRBD1 matching 8 bases. The CDR3 length is 15 residues. Germline CDR1 MNHEY, CDR2 SVGAGI. J lost 2 bases, V lost 0 bases, and 2 bases had no gene match. The chain's CDR3 is CASSYSRTGNYGYTF. The CDR3 DNA reads TGTGCCAGCAGTTACTCGAGGACAGGGAACTATGGCTACACCTTC.

V and J are TRBV3-1 (or the pseudogene TRBV3-2) and TRBJ1-2, with D possibly TRBD1 on 5 matching bases. Germline V CDR1 and CDR2: LGHDT, YNNKEL (reference sequence). This CDR3 contains 14 residues. V lost 7 bases and J lost 5, with 17 bases in between. CDR3 nucleotide sequence: TGTGCCAGCACCACCTCGAACGGGGGTTATGGCTACACCTTC. Its translation is CASTTSNGGYGYTF.

The J gene is TRBJ2-7, the V gene TRBV19; 8 bases align to TRBD2. The germline CDR1 and CDR2 sequences are LNHDA and SQIVND (reference sequence). V lost 3 bases and J lost 5; bases outside the gene matches: 12. This CDR3 comprises 16 residues. The CDR3 bases are TGTGCCAGTAGTATGGGTGGGGCTAGCGGGCAAAACGAGCAGTACTTC. Amino acid sequence: CASSMGGASGQNEQYF.

The genes are TRBV5-1 and TRBJ2-6; 7 bases are a match to TRBD1. Germline V gene sequence: CDR1 SGHRS, CDR2 YFSETQ. V was clipped by 4 bases and J by 0 bases; unmatched bases: 7. The CDR3 spans 17 residues. The chain's CDR3 is CASSPGTVSSGANVLTF. The CDR3 coding sequence is TGCGCCAGCAGCCCCGGGACAGTGAGCTCTGGGGCCAACGTCCTGACTTTC.

This clone occurred a few times. The J gene is TRBJ1-1, the V gene TRBV27; weak D call: TRBD1 (5 bases). The CDR3 has 13 amino acids. The germline V gene encodes CDR1 MNHEY and CDR2 SMNVEV (reference sequence). Trimming removed 5 bases from V and 1 base from J, with 8 bases in between. The CDR3 region has the DNA TGTGCCAGCAGTCAAGACAGGAACACTGAAGCTTTCTTT. This encodes CASSQDRNTEAFF.

This chain uses TRBV5-6 with TRBJ1-5; D uncertain. Germline V gene data show CDR1 as SGHDT and CDR2 as YYEEEE. V lost 0 bases to trimming and J lost 5 bases, with 6 bases between them. This CDR3 comprises 13 residues. CDR3: CASSLGTHQPQHF. The CDR3 region has the DNA TGTGCCAGCAGCTTGGGGACTCATCAGCCCCAGCATTTT.

The V call is TRBV12-5, the J call TRBJ2-7, with 10 nucleotides matching TRBD1. The CDR3 is made up of 14 amino acids. The germline gives CDR1 LGHNT, CDR2 FRNRAP. J lost 3 bases, V lost 6 bases, and 5 bases had no gene match. CDR3 sequence reads: CASGLTGGGYEQYF. CDR3 DNA: TGTGCTAGTGGATTGACAGGGGGCGGCTACGAGCAGTACTTC.

This clone showed up just a few times. The chain carries TRBV5-1 and TRBJ2-5; 7 positions match TRBD1. This CDR3 is 13 amino acids long. CDR1 SGHRS and CDR2 YFSETQ come from the germline V gene. With 4 bases clipped from V and 5 bases from J, the junction kept 5 bases outside the gene matches. DNA for the CDR3: TGCGCCAGCAGCCGAGGCAGGGGGGAGACCCAGTACTTC. It is translated as CASSRGRGETQYF.

The genes are TRBV30 and TRBJ2-7; TRBD1 agrees at 7 bases. Germline loops: CDR1 GTSNPN, CDR2 SVGIG (reference sequence). Losses at the gene ends were 2 bases for V and 5 bases for J; bases not matched to a gene: 3. The CDR3 extends over 12 amino acids. As DNA, the CDR3 is TGTGCCTGGAGTTACAGGGGCCACGAGCAGTACTTC. Translated, it gives CAWSYRGHEQYF.

CDR3 loop: CATSEDERAQYF. DNA for the CDR3: TGTGCCACCAGTGAAGATGAGCGGGCCCAGTACTTC. The chain employs TRBV24-1 and TRBJ2-5; D is perhaps TRBD2 (6 bases). This CDR3 has 12 residues. V was pared by 4 bases and J by 9 bases, with 11 bases between. Germline CDR1 reads KGHDR; CDR2 reads SFDVKD.

The chain joins TRBV7-3 to TRBJ2-1; 7 nucleotides agree with TRBD2. Germline V lookup: CDR1 SGHTA, CDR2 FQGTGA. V trimming: 3 bases; J trimming: 6 bases; junction bases outside the gene matches: 8. The CDR3 runs 15 residues. The CDR3 DNA reads TGTGCCAGCAGCTTCCCTTCGGGAGGTGGCAATGAGCAGTTCTTC. Translating gives CASSFPSGGGNEQFF.

The chain is built from TRBV7-6 and TRBJ2-2, with D maybe TRBD1 (5 bases). The V gene's germline CDR1 is SGHVS and CDR2 FNYEAQ. V was shortened by 2 bases and J by 7 bases, with 14 bases between the two germline ends. This CDR3 contains 15 residues. The CDR3: CASSLNTQGLGELFF. In DNA form, the CDR3 reads TGTGCCAGCAGCTTAAACACCCAGGGTCTCGGGGAGCTGTTTTTT.

The chain recombines TRBV4-1 with TRBJ2-4; the D is unclear. This CDR3 comprises 12 residues. Germline-derived CDR1 and CDR2 are MGHRA and YSYEKL. Trimming pared 0 bases from V and 8 bases from J, leaving 5 bases between. The CDR3 DNA sequence: TGCGCCAGCAGCCAAGATAGAGACATTCAGTACTTC. Its translation is CASSQDRDIQYF.

The chain combines TRBV28 with TRBJ1-1, with D maybe TRBD1 (5 bases). This CDR3 has 11 amino acids. V dropped 10 bases and J dropped 11 bases, with 17 bases sitting between them. Germline CDR1 reads MDHEN; CDR2 reads SYDVKM. Here the CDR3 DNA reads TGTGCCACCGCCACAGGCCACGGGGCTTTCTTT. Protein product: CATATGHGAFF.

The chain couples TRBV19 to TRBJ1-3, with D possibly TRBD1 on 6 matching bases. This CDR3 comprises 15 residues. From germline, CDR1 is LNHDA and CDR2 SQIVND (reference sequence). V dropped 4 bases and J dropped 6 bases, with 16 bases sitting between them. The CDR3 nucleotides are TGTGCCAGTAGTAGGTCCGGGAGGGGGGAAAACACCATATATTTT. It specifies CASSRSGRGENTIYF.

The chain uses TRBV9 and TRBJ1-5, with D possibly matching TRBD1 (6 bases). Trimming shortened V by 2 bases and J by 7 bases, and 13 bases separated the two germline ends. CDR3 length: 14 amino acids. CDR1 and CDR2 from the germline V gene are SGDLS and YYNGEE. The CDR3 loop is CASSVDSGDQPQHF. CDR3 in DNA: TGTGCCAGCAGCGTGGACTCAGGGGACCAGCCCCAGCATTTT.

This clone was seen a few times. This chain links TRBV30 with TRBJ2-7; 9 bases map to TRBD1. The CDR3 runs 14 residues. The germline V gene has CDR1 GTSNPN and CDR2 SVGIG (reference sequence). With 2 bases clipped from V and 2 bases from J, the junction kept 4 bases outside the gene matches. The chain's CDR3 is CAWSPGTGTYEQYF. For the CDR3, the DNA is TGTGCCTGGAGTCCCGGGACAGGGACCTACGAGCAGTACTTC.

The chain carries TRBV27 and TRBJ2-7; D gene uncertain. This CDR3 contains 11 residues. CDR1 and CDR2 (germline): MNHEY, SMNVEV (reference sequence). Trimming left V 6 bases short and J 5 bases short, with 8 bases between. The chain's CDR3 is CASSSRHEQYF. For the CDR3, the DNA is TGTGCCAGCAGCTCCCGTCACGAGCAGTACTTC.

The sample holds one count of this clone. The J gene is TRBJ1-4, the V gene TRBV28; D gene uncertain. CDR3 length equals 16 residues. V shed 5 bases and J shed 5 bases, with 18 bases lying between them. Germline CDR1 and CDR2: MDHEN and SYDVKM. The CDR3 reads CASSPPGVFRNEKLFF. The CDR3 DNA reads TGTGCCAGCAGTCCCCCCGGGGTTTTCCGCAATGAAAAACTGTTTTTT.

J is TRBJ1-5 and V is TRBV7-2; perhaps TRBD1 as D (6 bases). Per germline, CDR1 SGHTA and CDR2 FQGNSA. The CDR3 is made up of 17 amino acids. V lost 0 bases to trimming and J lost 0 bases, with 12 bases between them. The CDR3 nucleotides are TGTGCCAGCAGCTTAGCGACTGGGGGCCCTAGCAATCAGCCCCAGCATTTT. Its protein is CASSLATGGPSNQPQHF.

The chain has TRBV16 and TRBJ1-6, with a tentative D call TRBD1 (5 bases). V gave up 4 bases and J gave up 6 bases, with 13 bases separating them. The germline CDR1 and CDR2 sequences are KGHSY and FQNENV. CDR3 length: 15 amino acids. The CDR3 DNA follows: TGTGCCAGCAGCCGATCCCGACAGCTTAATTCACCCCTCCACTTT. Encoded protein: CASSRSRQLNSPLHF.

The chain uses TRBV2 and TRBJ1-2; TRBD1 agrees at 7 bases. The length of the CDR3 is 14 residues. Trimming at V came to 4 bases and at J to 1 base, leaving 3 bases not matched to a gene. Germline V gene lookup returns CDR1 SNHLY and CDR2 FYNNEI. CDR3 loop: CASSVTGSNYGYTF. The CDR3 region has the DNA TGTGCCAGCAGTGTGACAGGGAGTAACTATGGCTACACCTTC.

This rearrangement joins TRBV9 to TRBJ1-3; weak D call: TRBD1 (5 bases). The CDR3 totals 16 residues. Trimming shortened V by 3 bases and J by 2 bases, and 15 bases separated the two germline ends. CDR1 SGDLS and CDR2 YYNGEE come from the germline V gene. The chain's CDR3 is CASSGDGRGTGNTIYF. DNA of the CDR3: TGTGCCAGCAGCGGAGATGGTAGGGGAACTGGAAACACCATATATTTT.

CDR3 in DNA: TGTGCCAGCTCACCGACAGGGGATGAAAAACTGTTTTTT. This translates into CASSPTGDEKLFF. The chain joins TRBV18 to TRBJ1-4; 8 bases align to TRBD1. This CDR3 region has 13 residues. V was pared by 3 bases and J by 6 bases, with 0 bases of the junction left unmatched. Germline lookup yields CDR1 KGHSH and CDR2 LQKENI.

The chain couples TRBV11-3 to TRBJ1-2; 8 bases agree with TRBD1. This CDR3 is built from 14 residues. The trim removed 5 bases at V and 6 bases at J, leaving 8 bases unmatched. Germline V gene lookup returns CDR1 SGHNT and CDR2 YENEEA. The DNA of the CDR3 is TGTGCCAGCAGCGACCACGACAGGGGCGATGGCTACACCTTC. Amino acid sequence: CASSDHDRGDGYTF. The variable domain in full, with the rest retrieved from reference TRBV11-3 and TRBJ1-2, is EAGVVQSPRYKIIEKKQPVAFWCNPISGHNTLYWYLQNLGQGPELLIRYENEEAVDDSQLPKDRFSAERLKGVDSTLKIQPAELGDSAVYLCASSDHDRGDGYTFGSGTRLTVV.

V usage is TRBV18 and J usage is TRBJ1-5; D is unresolved. The CDR3 extends over 14 amino acids. V was trimmed by 3 bases and J by 5 bases, leaving 11 bases between them. Germline V gene sequence: CDR1 KGHSH, CDR2 LQKENI. The CDR3 spells CASSPGGGYQPQHF. Here the CDR3 DNA reads TGTGCCAGCTCACCGGGAGGAGGGTATCAGCCCCAGCATTTT. Complete variable domain (other parts from reference TRBV18 and TRBJ1-5): NAGVMQNPRHLVRRRGQEARLRCSPMKGHSHVYWYRQLPEEGLKFMVYLQKENIIDESGMPKERFSAEFPKEGPSILRIQQVVRGDSAAYFCASSPGGGYQPQHFGDGTRLSIL.

The chain carries TRBV11-3 and TRBJ1-2; TRBD1 is a possible D gene (5 bases). Germline V gives CDR1 SGHNT, CDR2 YENEEA. The length of the CDR3 is 16 residues. The V end lost 0 bases, the J end lost 0 bases, and 11 bases lay between the germline ends. CDR3 nucleotide sequence: TGTGCCAGCAGCTTAGATCTGGCAGGGCCTAACTATGGCTACACCTTC. Protein: CASSLDLAGPNYGYTF.

The chain uses TRBV11-2 and TRBJ2-1; D is perhaps TRBD2 (6 bases). Trimming took off 3 bases at V and 3 bases at J, with 9 bases between the two ends. CDR3 size: 14 residues. Germline V gene data show CDR1 as SGHAT and CDR2 as FQNNGV. As DNA, the CDR3 is TGTGCCAGCAGCTTCGCGGGACGCTACAATGAGCAGTTCTTC. It translates to CASSFAGRYNEQFF.

The chain recombines TRBV6-1 with TRBJ2-2; 9 nucleotides match TRBD1. CDR3 length: 13 amino acids. V was clipped by 3 bases and J by 13 bases; unmatched bases: 6. CDR1 and CDR2 (germline): MNHNS, SASEGT. This CDR3 reads CASSDGDRVALFF. In nucleotides, the CDR3 is TGTGCCAGCAGTGACGGGGACAGGGTTGCGCTGTTTTTT.